This is a list of T cell receptor beta chains from one sample in a study of blood T cells in healthy people across ages. Using its own MiXCR run on the 5' RACE reads, TCRdb lists one record per CDR3 protein. The data contain about 1.8 million distinct CDR3 sequences, roughly 49% of them seen just once; the ten biggest clones take up around 2.1%. The sequencing input was blood. Receptors were obtained from a woman in her forties in good health. Both conserved end residues are part of each CDR3. A D gene is named only where the DNA matches it firmly. Some rows mark clone size as missing; the rest say once, few, many or name a class of expanded clone.

j_gene	abundance	d_gene	v_gene	CDR3aa	CDR3nt
TRBJ2-1	.	TRBD2	TRBV3-1	CASSQDKSGGPLSYNEQFF	TGTGCCAGCAGCCAAGATAAGAGCGGGGGGCCTCTATCTTACAATGAGCAGTTCTTC
TRBJ2-7	.	.	TRBV5-6	CARLRSDLYEQYF	TGTGCTAGGCTTAGGAGTGATCTATACGAGCAGTACTTC
TRBJ1-2	.	.	TRBV4-1	CASSPGLPVNYGYTF	TGCGCCAGCAGCCCGGGTCTACCGGTTAACTATGGCTACACCTTC
TRBJ2-5	.	TRBD1	TRBV7-9	CASSLERTRPDRVETQYF	TGTGCCAGCAGCTTAGAGAGGACCAGACCGGACAGGGTTGAGACCCAGTACTTC
TRBJ2-7	few	TRBD1	TRBV29-1	CSVARQGAFYEQYF	TGCAGCGTAGCGAGACAGGGGGCTTTCTACGAGCAGTACTTC
TRBJ2-1	.	TRBD2	TRBV7-2	CASSYPTSGGAYANEQFF	TGTGCCAGCAGCTACCCGACTAGCGGGGGGGCTTACGCTAATGAGCAGTTCTTC
TRBJ2-5	.	.	TRBV6-2/TRBV6-3	CASSHTPRAQETQYF	TGTGCCAGCAGCCATACACCCAGGGCACAAGAGACCCAGTACTTC
TRBJ2-5	.	TRBD1	TRBV7-6	CASSARTGFDEQNF	TGTGCCAGCAGCGCCAGGACAGGGTTCGACGAGCAGAACTTC
TRBJ2-4	.	.	TRBV9	CAGSVARGGNIQYF	TGTGCCGGCAGCGTAGCCAGGGGGGGCAACATTCAGTACTTC
TRBJ2-7	.	.	TRBV10-1	CASGESAGAVSYEQYF	TGCGCCAGCGGTGAGTCGGCGGGGGCCGTGTCCTACGAGCAGTACTTC
TRBJ1-2	few	.	TRBV12-3/TRBV12-4	CASSQTRGYTF	TGTGCCAGCAGTCAGACGAGGGGCTACACCTTC
TRBJ2-1	.	.	TRBV27	CASTLSPSFGAYNEQFF	TGTGCCAGCACCCTATCTCCCTCCTTCGGAGCTTACAATGAGCAGTTCTTC
TRBJ1-2	.	TRBD1	TRBV6-2/TRBV6-3	CASRRQGVPGYTF	TGTGCCAGCAGGCGACAGGGGGTTCCTGGCTACACCTTC
TRBJ2-3	.	TRBD2	TRBV20-1	CSARDVLAAKDTQYF	TGCAGTGCTAGAGATGTTCTAGCGGCCAAAGATACGCAGTATTTT
TRBJ1-2	few	.	TRBV10-3	CAISEFYAGNSNYGYTF	TGTGCCATCAGTGAGTTCTATGCGGGAAATTCTAACTATGGCTACACCTTC
TRBJ2-3	.	.	TRBV20-1	CSAEGGRTDTQYF	TGCAGTGCCGAGGGGGGACGTACAGATACGCAGTATTTT